Each of the 16 T cell receptor beta chains below was sequenced from the same sample in a study of T-cell memory formation after mild COVID-19. A single record per CDR3 protein comes from TCRdb applying MiXCR to the 5' RACE reads. The sample shows about 280,000 distinct CDR3 sequences, roughly 8.2% of them seen only once. The sample was PBMCs or a T cell subset sorted from them (not recorded which). The receptors originated from a man aged 18 to 35 who had mild COVID-19 (a few samples of this study predate the infection). Cell type and time point are not known.

This clonotype was picked up a small number of times. The genes are TRBV28 and TRBJ1-5, with 12 bases aligning to TRBD1. Germline V gene lookup returns CDR1 MDHEN and CDR2 SYDVKM. This CDR3 is 14 amino acids long. V lost 11 bases and J lost 7; bases outside the gene matches: 9. The CDR3 sequence: CAGTRDRGRQPQHF. In DNA form, the CDR3 reads TGTGCCGGGACCCGGGACAGGGGGCGGCAGCCCCAGCATTTT. Combining the CDR3 with reference TRBV28 and TRBJ1-5 gives the whole variable domain DVKVTQSSRYLVKRTGEKVFLECVQDMDHENMFWYRQDPGLGLRLIYFSYDVKMKEKGDIPEGYSVSREKKERFSLILESASTNQTSMYLCAGTRDRGRQPQHFGDGTRLSIL.

V and J are TRBV6-5 and TRBJ2-5, with unresolved D. Germline V lookup: CDR1 MNHEY, CDR2 SVGAGI. This CDR3 region has 13 residues. V shed 2 bases and J shed 4 bases, with 8 bases lying between them. CDR3 sequence reads: CASSYSRRETQYF. The CDR3 DNA reads TGTGCCAGCAGTTACAGTCGTCGAGAGACCCAGTACTTC.

This chain links TRBV6-1 with TRBJ2-2; 14 bases map to TRBD2. The CDR3 totals 14 residues. Germline-derived CDR1 and CDR2 are MNHNS and SASEGT. DNA of the CDR3: TGTTACTCGACTAGCGGGGGGGCCGGCGGGGAGCTGTTTTTT. This encodes CYSTSGGAGGELFF.

This clonotype was counted between two and nine times. The chain joins TRBV2 to TRBJ2-1; TRBD2 aligns across 13 bases. V lost 5 bases to trimming and J lost 9 bases; unmatched junction nucleotides: 10. The CDR3 runs to 16 residues. The germline V gene has CDR1 SNHLY and CDR2 FYNNEI. This CDR3 reads CASSQGLAGDYSEQFF. CDR3 nucleotides: TGTGCCAGCAGTCAAGGACTAGCGGGGGACTATAGTGAGCAGTTCTTC. Filled out from reference TRBV2 and TRBJ2-1, the complete variable domain reads EPEVTQTPSHQVTQMGQEVILRCVPISNHLYFYWYRQILGQKVEFLVSFYNNEISEKSEIFDDQFSVERPDGSNFTLKIRSTKLEDSAMYFCASSQGLAGDYSEQFFGPGTRLTVL.

This clonotype has more than one count but fewer than ten. CDR3 nucleotides: TGCGCCAGCAGTTCGGACAGAGTAGAGACCCAGTACTTC. It translates to CASSSDRVETQYF. The rearrangement uses TRBV5-1 and TRBJ2-5, with a weak D call TRBD1 (6 bases). Germline assignment: CDR1 SGHRS and CDR2 YFSETQ. The CDR3 length is 13 residues. V was trimmed by 5 bases and J by 4 bases, leaving 12 bases between them.

This clonotype was detected ten times or more. The chain carries TRBV3-1 and TRBJ2-7, with a possible D match to TRBD1 (6 bases). The CDR3 contains 12 residues. Trimming removed 5 bases at V and 6 bases at J, with 11 bases between. Germline CDR1 LGHDT, CDR2 YNNKEL (reference sequence). The CDR3 region is CASSYRVGEQYF. The CDR3 DNA reads as TGTGCCAGCAGCTACAGGGTAGGCGAGCAGTACTTC.

The DNA of the CDR3 is TGCGCCAGCAGCCAAGAAGTGGCAGGTGGGACTAAAGCTTTCTTT. It codes for CASSQEVAGGTKAFF. V usage is TRBV4-1 and J usage is TRBJ1-1, with D maybe TRBD1 (5 bases). V lost 0 bases and J lost 9, with 17 bases in between. CDR1 and CDR2 from the germline V gene are MGHRA and YSYEKL. This CDR3 is 15 amino acids long.

Only a few counts were recorded for this clonotype. The chain carries TRBV20-1 and TRBJ2-7, with D tentatively TRBD1 (5 bases). The germline V gene has CDR1 DFQATT and CDR2 SNEGSKA (reference sequence). CDR3 length equals 12 residues. Trimming left V 5 bases short and J 0 bases short, with 8 bases between. CDR3 in amino acids: CSAPGNSYEQYF. The CDR3 DNA follows: TGCAGTGCTCCAGGGAACTCCTACGAGCAGTACTTC.

The CDR3 spells CASSSGWELFF. The CDR3 DNA follows: TGTGCCAGCAGCAGCGGCTGGGAGCTGTTTTTT. The V and J genes are TRBV9 and TRBJ2-2; possibly TRBD2 for D (5 bases). CDR1 is SGDLS and CDR2 is YYNGEE in the germline V gene. This CDR3 region has 11 residues. V was pared by 4 bases and J by 9 bases, with 7 bases between.

This clonotype occurred once. The DNA of the CDR3 is TGTGCCAGCAGTCGACAGGGGGCGTACGAGCAGTACTTC. It translates to CASSRQGAYEQYF. The gene calls are TRBV12-3 or TRBV12-4 and TRBJ2-7, with 10 bases identical to TRBD1. This CDR3 contains 13 residues. Trimming removed 5 bases from V and 4 bases from J; junction bases left unmatched: 2.

The chain employs TRBV5-6 and TRBJ2-7, with D perhaps matching TRBD1 or TRBD2 (5 bases each). Per germline, CDR1 SGHDT and CDR2 YYEEEE. V dropped 3 bases and J dropped 2 bases, with 15 bases sitting between them. The CDR3 has 15 amino acids. CDR3 residues: CASSSVGGSTYEQYV. DNA of the CDR3: TGTGCCAGCAGCTCGGTTGGGGGTTCCACCTACGAGCAGTACGTC.

The rearrangement joins TRBV19 to TRBJ2-7, with a possible D match to TRBD2 (5 bases). The germline V gene encodes CDR1 LNHDA and CDR2 SQIVND (reference sequence). The CDR3 consists of 13 residues. The germline V and J ends were trimmed by 6 bases and 2 bases, with 11 bases remaining between them. In DNA, the CDR3 is TGTGCCAGTAGCGAGGGCCCTACCTACGAGCAGTACTTC. It specifies CASSEGPTYEQYF.

This clonotype was observed many times. The V gene is TRBV19, the J gene TRBJ1-1; TRBD1 might be the D (5 bases). This CDR3 is built from 15 residues. Germline CDR1 is LNHDA and CDR2 is SQIVND (reference sequence). The V gene lost 0 bases and the J gene lost 4 bases, with 12 bases spanning the gap. In DNA form, the CDR3 reads TGTGCCAGTAGTATAGATACAGGAGGCCCCACTGAAGCTTTCTTT. It is translated as CASSIDTGGPTEAFF.

This clonotype was found many times. The genes are TRBV12-3 or TRBV12-4 and TRBJ2-3; D may correspond to TRBD1 or TRBD2 (5 bases each). This CDR3 spans 16 amino acids. The V and J ends lost 5 bases and 0 bases respectively, with 15 bases between them. The CDR3 sequence: CASSPFEGLSTDTQYF. The CDR3 nucleotides read TGTGCCAGCAGTCCATTCGAGGGGCTTAGCACAGATACGCAGTATTTT.

This clonotype was found a few times. The chain couples TRBV4-1 to TRBJ2-1; D is uncertain. The CDR3 has 15 amino acids. Trimming removed 1 base at V and 0 bases at J, with 7 bases between. The V gene's germline CDR1 is MGHRA and CDR2 YSYEKL. Here the CDR3 DNA reads TGCGCCAGCAGCCAAGGGCTAAGCTCCTACAATGAGCAGTTCTTC. Encoded protein: CASSQGLSSYNEQFF.

This chain connects TRBV7-2 to TRBJ2-1; no firm D call. This CDR3 has 15 amino acids. The ends were cut back, 1 base at V and 5 bases at J, with 12 bases in the middle. Germline V gene lookup returns CDR1 SGHTA and CDR2 FQGNSA. The CDR3 DNA sequence: TGTGCCAGCAGCTTAGGGCTAGGAGTAGACAATGAGCAGTTCTTC. Its translation is CASSLGLGVDNEQFF.